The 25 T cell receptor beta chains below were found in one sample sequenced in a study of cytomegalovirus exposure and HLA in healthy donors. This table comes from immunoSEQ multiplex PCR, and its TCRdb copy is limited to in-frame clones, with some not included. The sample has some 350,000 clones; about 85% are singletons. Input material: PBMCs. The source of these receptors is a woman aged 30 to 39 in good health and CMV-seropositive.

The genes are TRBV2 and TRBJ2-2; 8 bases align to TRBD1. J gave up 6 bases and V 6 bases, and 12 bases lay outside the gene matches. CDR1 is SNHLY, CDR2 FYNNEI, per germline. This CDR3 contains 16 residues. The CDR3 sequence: CASSPYGTGYSGELFF. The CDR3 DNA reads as TGTGCCAGCAGCCCCTACGGGACAGGATATTCCGGGGAGCTGTTTTTT.

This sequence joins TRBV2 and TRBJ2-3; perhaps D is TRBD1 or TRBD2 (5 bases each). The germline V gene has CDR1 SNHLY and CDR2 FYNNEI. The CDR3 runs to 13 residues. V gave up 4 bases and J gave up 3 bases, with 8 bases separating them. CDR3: CASSGWGTDTQYF. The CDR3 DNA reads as TGTGCCAGCAGTGGATGGGGGACAGATACGCAGTATTTT.

This CDR3 reads CASSENDEQETQYF. For the CDR3, the DNA is TGTGCCAGCAGTGAAAACGACGAACAAGAGACCCAGTACTTC. This chain joins TRBV6-1 and TRBJ2-5; D gene ambiguous. Germline CDR1 and CDR2: MNHNS and SASEGT. Trimming removed 2 bases at V and 2 bases at J, with 9 bases between. The CDR3 runs 14 residues.

This CDR3 reads CANPAPSLAGESSTTYEQYF. The CDR3 bases are TGTGCCAACCCTGCCCCATCCCTAGCGGGAGAATCATCAACCACCTACGAGCAGTACTTC. The V and J genes are TRBV28 and TRBJ2-7, with TRBD2 identical over 10 bases. This CDR3 comprises 20 residues. V gave up 10 bases and J gave up 2 bases; unmatched junction bases: 26. Germline assignment: CDR1 MDHEN and CDR2 SYDVKM.

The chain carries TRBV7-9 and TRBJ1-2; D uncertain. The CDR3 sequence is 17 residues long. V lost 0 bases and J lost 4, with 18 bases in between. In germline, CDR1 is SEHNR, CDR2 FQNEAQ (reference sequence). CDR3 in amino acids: CASSLADRGLTGYGYTF. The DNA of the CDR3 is TGTGCCAGCAGCTTAGCCGATAGAGGGCTCACTGGCTATGGCTACACCTTC.

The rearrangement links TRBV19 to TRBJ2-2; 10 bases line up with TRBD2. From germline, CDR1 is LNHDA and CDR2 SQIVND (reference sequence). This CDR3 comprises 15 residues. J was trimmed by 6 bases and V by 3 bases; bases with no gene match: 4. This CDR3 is CASSILAGVAGELFF. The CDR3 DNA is TGTGCCAGTAGTATTCTAGCGGGGGTCGCCGGGGAGCTGTTTTTT. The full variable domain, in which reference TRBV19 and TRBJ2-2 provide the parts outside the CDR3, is DGGITQSPKYLFRKEGQNVTLSCEQNLNHDAMYWYRQDPGQGLRLIYYSQIVNDFQKGDIAEGYSVSREKKESFPLTVTSAQKNPTAFYLCASSILAGVAGELFFGEGSRLTVL.

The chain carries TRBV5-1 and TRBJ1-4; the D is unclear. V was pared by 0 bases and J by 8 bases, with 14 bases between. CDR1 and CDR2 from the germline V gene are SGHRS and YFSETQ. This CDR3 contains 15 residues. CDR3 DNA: TGCGCCAGCAGCTTGGAGTTTACAGCTACCGAAAAACTGTTTTTT. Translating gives CASSLEFTATEKLFF.

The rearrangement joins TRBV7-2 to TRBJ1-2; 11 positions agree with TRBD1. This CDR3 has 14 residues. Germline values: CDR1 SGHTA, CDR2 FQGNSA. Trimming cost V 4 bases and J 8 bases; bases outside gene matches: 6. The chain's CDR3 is CASSSGQGARGYTF. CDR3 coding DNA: TGTGCCAGCAGCTCAGGACAGGGGGCACGGGGCTACACCTTC.

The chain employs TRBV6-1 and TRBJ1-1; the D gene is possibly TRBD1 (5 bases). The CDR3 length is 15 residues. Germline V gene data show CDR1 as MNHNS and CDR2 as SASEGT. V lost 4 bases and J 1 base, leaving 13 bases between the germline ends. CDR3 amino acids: CASSAVGTANTEAFF. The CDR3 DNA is TGTGCCAGCAGTGCCGTTGGGACTGCGAACACTGAAGCTTTCTTT.

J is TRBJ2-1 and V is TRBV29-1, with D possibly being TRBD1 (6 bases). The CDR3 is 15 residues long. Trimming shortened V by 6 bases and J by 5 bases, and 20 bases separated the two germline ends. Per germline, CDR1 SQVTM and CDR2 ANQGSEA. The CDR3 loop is CSVSTDRISNNEQFF. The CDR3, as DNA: TGCAGCGTCTCTACCGACAGGATTTCCAACAATGAGCAGTTCTTC.

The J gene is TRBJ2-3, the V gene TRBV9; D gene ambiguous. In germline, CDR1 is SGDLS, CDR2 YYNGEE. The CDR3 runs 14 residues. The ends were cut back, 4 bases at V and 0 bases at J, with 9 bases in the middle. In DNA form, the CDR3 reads TGTGCCAGCAGCCCCCGCACTAGCACAGATACGCAGTATTTT. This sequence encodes CASSPRTSTDTQYF.

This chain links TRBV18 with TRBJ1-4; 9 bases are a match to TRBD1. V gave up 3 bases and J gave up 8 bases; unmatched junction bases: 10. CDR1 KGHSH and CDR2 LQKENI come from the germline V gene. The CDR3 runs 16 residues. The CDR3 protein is CASSPLPGTGNEKLFF. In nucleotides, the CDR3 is TGTGCCAGCTCACCGTTACCAGGGACAGGGAACGAAAAACTGTTTTTT.

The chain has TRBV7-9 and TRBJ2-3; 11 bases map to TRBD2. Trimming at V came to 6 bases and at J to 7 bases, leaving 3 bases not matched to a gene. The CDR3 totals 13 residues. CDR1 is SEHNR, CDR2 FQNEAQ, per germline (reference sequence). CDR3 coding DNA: TGTGCCAGCAGTGGGACTAGCGGAAATACGCAGTATTTT. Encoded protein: CASSGTSGNTQYF.

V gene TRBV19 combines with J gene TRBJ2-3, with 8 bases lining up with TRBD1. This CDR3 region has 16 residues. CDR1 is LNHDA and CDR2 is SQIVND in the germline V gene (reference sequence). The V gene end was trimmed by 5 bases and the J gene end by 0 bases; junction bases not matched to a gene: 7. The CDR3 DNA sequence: TGTGCCAGTAGTGTTGCAGGGGGCCGGAGCACAGATACGCAGTATTTT. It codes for CASSVAGGRSTDTQYF. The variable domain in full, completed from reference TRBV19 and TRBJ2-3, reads DGGITQSPKYLFRKEGQNVTLSCEQNLNHDAMYWYRQDPGQGLRLIYYSQIVNDFQKGDIAEGYSVSREKKESFPLTVTSAQKNPTAFYLCASSVAGGRSTDTQYFGPGTRLTVL.

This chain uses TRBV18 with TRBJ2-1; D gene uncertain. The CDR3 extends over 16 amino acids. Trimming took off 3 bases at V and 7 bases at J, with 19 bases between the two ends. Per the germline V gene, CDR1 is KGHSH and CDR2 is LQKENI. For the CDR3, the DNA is TGTGCCAGCTCACCCCCTGTCGTCTGGAGTCAGAATGAGCAGTTCTTC. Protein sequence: CASSPPVVWSQNEQFF.

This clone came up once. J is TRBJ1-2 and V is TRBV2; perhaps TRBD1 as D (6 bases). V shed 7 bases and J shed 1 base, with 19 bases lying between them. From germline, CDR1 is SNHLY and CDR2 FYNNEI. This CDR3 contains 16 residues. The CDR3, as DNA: TGTGCCAGCACCGGGGGGCCGACGACTTATAACTATGGCTACACCTTC. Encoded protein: CASTGGPTTYNYGYTF.

CDR3 protein: CASSEAGGVADTQYF. The CDR3 bases are TGTGCCAGCAGTGAAGCGGGGGGAGTTGCAGATACGCAGTATTTT. V usage is TRBV2 and J usage is TRBJ2-3; D might be TRBD2 (6 bases). The CDR3 sequence is 15 residues long. V was cut by 0 bases and J by 4 bases, with 11 bases left in between. Germline loops: CDR1 SNHLY, CDR2 FYNNEI.

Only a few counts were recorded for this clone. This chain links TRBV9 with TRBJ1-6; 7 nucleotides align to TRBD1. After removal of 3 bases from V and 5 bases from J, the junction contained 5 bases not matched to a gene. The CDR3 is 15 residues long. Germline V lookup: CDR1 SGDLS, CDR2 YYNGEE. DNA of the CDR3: TGTGCCAGCAGCGAGGGGACAGACCATAATTCACCCCTCCACTTT. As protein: CASSEGTDHNSPLHF.

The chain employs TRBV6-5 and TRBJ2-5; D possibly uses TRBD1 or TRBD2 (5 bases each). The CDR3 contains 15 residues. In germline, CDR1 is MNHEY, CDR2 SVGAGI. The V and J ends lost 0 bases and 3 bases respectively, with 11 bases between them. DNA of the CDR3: TGTGCCAGCAGTTACTCTGGGACGGGGAAAGAGACCCAGTACTTC. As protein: CASSYSGTGKETQYF.

CDR3 coding DNA: TGCGCCAGCAGCAGACGACAGGGCCCAGGGGCCAACGTCCTGACTTTC. Its translation: CASSRRQGPGANVLTF. The gene calls are TRBV5-1 and TRBJ2-6; 7 positions match TRBD1. There are 16 residues in the CDR3. V lost 4 bases to trimming and J lost 4 bases; unmatched junction nucleotides: 8. Germline V gene data show CDR1 as SGHRS and CDR2 as YFSETQ.

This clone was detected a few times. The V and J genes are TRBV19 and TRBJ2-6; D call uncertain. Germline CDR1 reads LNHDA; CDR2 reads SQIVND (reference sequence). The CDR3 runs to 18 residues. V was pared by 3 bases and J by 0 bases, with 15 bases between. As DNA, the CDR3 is TGTGCCAGTAGTATGGCTAGATACCGACGCTCTGGGGCCAACGTCCTGACTTTC. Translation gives CASSMARYRRSGANVLTF.

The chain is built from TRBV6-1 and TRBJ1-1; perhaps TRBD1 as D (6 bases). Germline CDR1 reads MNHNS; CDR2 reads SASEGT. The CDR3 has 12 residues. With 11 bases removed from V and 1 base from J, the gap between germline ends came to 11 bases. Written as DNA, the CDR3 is TGTGCCGGTCAGGGGTGGAACACTGAAGCTTTCTTT. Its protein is CAGQGWNTEAFF.

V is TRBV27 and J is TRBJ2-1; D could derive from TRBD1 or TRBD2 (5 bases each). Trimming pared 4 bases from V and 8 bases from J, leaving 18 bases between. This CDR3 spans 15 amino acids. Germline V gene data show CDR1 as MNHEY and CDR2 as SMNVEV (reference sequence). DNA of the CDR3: TGTGCCAGCAGTTCCGTTCCGCCGAGGGACCATGAGCAGTTCTTC. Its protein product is CASSSVPPRDHEQFF.

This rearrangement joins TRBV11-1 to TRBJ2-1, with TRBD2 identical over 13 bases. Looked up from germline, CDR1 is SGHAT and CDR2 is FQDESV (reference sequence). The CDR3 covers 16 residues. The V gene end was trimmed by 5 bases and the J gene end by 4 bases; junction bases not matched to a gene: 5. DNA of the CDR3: TGTGCCAGCAGCACACGGACTAGCGGGAGTTACAATGAGCAGTTCTTC. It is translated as CASSTRTSGSYNEQFF. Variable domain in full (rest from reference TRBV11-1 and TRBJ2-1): EAEVAQSPRYKITEKSQAVAFWCDPISGHATLYWYRQILGQGPELLVQFQDESVVDDSQLPKDRFSAERLKGVDSTLKIQPAELGDSAMYLCASSTRTSGSYNEQFFGPGTRLTVL.

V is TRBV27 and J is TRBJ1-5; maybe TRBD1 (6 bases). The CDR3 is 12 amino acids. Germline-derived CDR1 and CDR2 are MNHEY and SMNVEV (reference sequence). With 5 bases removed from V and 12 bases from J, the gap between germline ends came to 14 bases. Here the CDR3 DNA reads TGTGCCAGCAGTCCTTTAGGGGGTTTCCAGCATTTT. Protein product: CASSPLGGFQHF.